Sequencing of this TCR beta chain was carried out in a study of molecular identifiers for immune sequencing clone quantification. The CDR3 spans 14 residues. Trimming removed 4 bases from V and 9 bases from J, with 19 bases in between. Germline-derived CDR1 and CDR2 are SGDLS and YYNGEE. This clonotype is a singleton in its sample. TCRdb re-called the PCR reads with MiXCR, one entry per CDR3 protein. The table includes more than 450,000 distinct CDR3 sequences, 25% detected once. The sample taken for sequencing was naive CD8+ T cells from blood, with Jurkat cell RNA spiked in. Subset noted: FACS-sorted CD8+CD4-CCR7+CD45RA+ naive T cells. The J gene is TRBJ2-5, the V gene TRBV9, with D perhaps matching TRBD1 (6 bases). The receptor was isolated from a human donor in good health. Some libraries in this study had Jurkat cell RNA spiked in. The CDR3: CASSSRDNQAPQYF. In DNA, the CDR3 is TGTGCCAGCAGCAGCCGGGACAACCAAGCGCCCCAGTACTTC.